The following is a T cell receptor beta chain sequence with its context. Its antigen is unidentified. This specimen comes from a study of OX40 agonist ivuxolimab in advanced cancers. Across the whole study: Three individuals attained partial responses, comprising one hepatocellular carcinoma case and two cutaneous melanoma cases. Study-wide points: In the expanded peripheral T cells, antigen specificity was never determined.

Autoimmune disease history or systemic immunosuppression excluded patients. Blood got drawn at baseline, again on cycle 4 day 1, and then on cycle 7 day 1. The CDR3 has 13 amino acids. Germline V gene data show CDR1 as SGHRS and CDR2 as YFSETQ. V lost 2 bases, J lost 1 base, and 6 bases lay in between. The data were produced by immunoSEQ multiplex PCR, yet TCRdb's version contains in-frame clones alone and is incomplete. The sample comprises 83,000 or so clones, around 84% of which are singletons, and 1.5% to 2% rests with the top ten. The chain links TRBV5-1 to TRBJ1-1; tentatively, D is TRBD1 (5 bases). The material was CD4+ or CD8+ T cells sorted from blood, obtained in a trial of the OX40 agonist ivuxolimab. The receptor was isolated from an adult with an advanced solid tumor such as melanoma, head and neck, liver or kidney cancer. CDR3 nucleotide sequence: TGCGCCAGCAGCTTTGACAGGAACACTGAAGCTTTCTTT. This encodes CASSFDRNTEAFF. Full variable domain (missing parts from reference TRBV5-1 and TRBJ1-1): KAGVTQTPRYLIKTRGQQVTLSCSPISGHRSVSWYQQTPGQGLQFLFEYFSETQRNKGNFPGRFSGRQFSNSRSEMNVSTLELGDSALYLCASSFDRNTEAFFGQGTRLTVV.